This TCR beta chain is drawn from a study of blood T cells in healthy people across ages. The CDR3 consists of 17 residues. Germline CDR1 is SGHTA and CDR2 is FQGNSA. J gave up 4 bases and V 3 bases, and 8 bases lay outside the gene matches. Together with a sample-barcoded 5' primer, a J-beta primer mix was included in a second PCR lasting about 7 to 11 cycles. TCRdb re-called the 5' RACE reads through MiXCR, storing one row per CDR3 protein. The table lists more than 800,000 distinct CDR3 sequences, around 45% of them singletons. This receptor was taken from a woman in her fifties or sixties in good health. The sample consisted of blood. The rearrangement joins TRBV7-2 to TRBJ2-7; TRBD2 matches 14 bases. CDR3 region: CASSLPGTSGSRYEQYF. In DNA form, the CDR3 reads TGTGCCAGCAGCTTGCCCGGGACTAGCGGGAGTCGGTACGAGCAGTACTTC.